The 8 T cell receptor beta chains presented below share a single source sample, sequenced in a study of graft-versus-host responses after intestinal transplantation. Antigens for these TCRs are unknown. Repertoires were generated with immunoSEQ multiplex PCR, while TCRdb's copy carries only in-frame clones and drops some. This sample has 140,000 or so clones, with roughly 91% found just once. Sequencing was performed on unstimulated CD4+ T cells sorted from spleen or lymph node cells, taken before intestinal transplant. The receptors here all came from a human donor who received an intestinal transplant.

The chain carries TRBV19 and TRBJ2-1, with a weak D call TRBD2 (6 bases). Germline CDR1 and CDR2: LNHDA and SQIVND (reference sequence). This CDR3 contains 14 residues. Deletions cut 10 bases from V and 2 bases from J, with 15 bases between. CDR3 region: CATRSGETYNEQFF. As DNA, the CDR3 is TGTGCCACCCGATCGGGGGAAACCTACAATGAGCAGTTCTTC.

As for this clone: At one boundary the junction diverges from the germline segment, which might be a read error. The V call is TRBV7-7, the J call TRBJ2-5, with TRBD2 as a possible D gene (6 bases). Germline V gives CDR1 SSHAT, CDR2 FNYEAQ (reference sequence). The CDR3 sequence is 15 residues long. The CDR3 protein is CASSYGSTYQETQYF. CDR3 bases: TGTGCTAGCAGCTACGGGAGCACGTACCAAGAGACCCAGTACTTC.

The chain carries TRBV28 and TRBJ1-1; possible D gene TRBD1, 5 bases. The CDR3 loop spans 15 amino acids. V was cut by 4 bases and J by 7 bases, with 19 bases left in between. Germline V CDR1 and CDR2: MDHEN, SYDVKM. The CDR3 nucleotides read TGTGCCAGCAGTTCCCCAGGGAGGATGGGGAATGAAGCTTTCTTT. It yields the protein CASSSPGRMGNEAFF.

This chain connects TRBV7-2 to TRBJ2-7; unclear D gene. This CDR3 contains 14 residues. CDR1 and CDR2 from the germline V gene are SGHTA and FQGNSA. V was pared by 1 base and J by 6 bases, with 13 bases between. The CDR3 spells CASSLGPPRSEQYF. The CDR3 DNA reads TGTGCCAGCAGCTTAGGGCCCCCCCGGAGCGAGCAGTACTTC.

The chain joins TRBV30 to TRBJ1-1; D gene ambiguous. The CDR3 is made up of 10 amino acids. Germline-derived CDR1 and CDR2 are GTSNPN and SVGIG (reference sequence). With 1 base removed from V and 3 bases from J, the gap between germline ends came to 0 bases. In nucleotides, the CDR3 is TGTGCCTGGAGTGACACTGAAGCTTTCTTT. Protein sequence: CAWSDTEAFF.

This clone was seen a single time. This chain links TRBV19 with TRBJ2-7; the D gene could be TRBD1 or TRBD2 (5 bases each). The CDR3 is 13 residues long. Trimming cost V 8 bases and J 2 bases, with 13 bases left between them. Germline V lookup: CDR1 LNHDA, CDR2 SQIVND (reference sequence). The CDR3 sequence is CASSGRGTYEQYF. In nucleotides, the CDR3 is TGTGCCAGTTCGGGACGAGGAACCTACGAGCAGTACTTC. The entire variable domain, with the rest obtained from reference TRBV19 and TRBJ2-7, is as follows: DGGITQSPKYLFRKEGQNVTLSCEQNLNHDAMYWYRQDPGQGLRLIYYSQIVNDFQKGDIAEGYSVSREKKESFPLTVTSAQKNPTAFYLCASSGRGTYEQYFGPGTRLTVT.

Here the CDR3 DNA reads TGTGCCAGCACTCCAGGGGATGGGGGCTATGAGCAGTTCTTC. Translating gives CASTPGDGGYEQFF. V usage is TRBV11-2 and J usage is TRBJ2-1, with TRBD1 as a possible D gene (6 bases). Trimming removed 7 bases at V and 8 bases at J, with 18 bases between. The length of the CDR3 is 14 residues. The germline V gene has CDR1 SGHAT and CDR2 FQNNGV.

This chain uses TRBV28 with TRBJ2-7; no clear D. The V end was cut by 7 bases, the J end by 2 bases, with 9 bases between. CDR3 length equals 12 residues. Germline V gene lookup returns CDR1 MDHEN and CDR2 SYDVKM. The CDR3 DNA reads as TGTGCCAGCACGGCGGCTGCCTACGAGCAGTACTTC. Translated, it gives CASTAAAYEQYF.